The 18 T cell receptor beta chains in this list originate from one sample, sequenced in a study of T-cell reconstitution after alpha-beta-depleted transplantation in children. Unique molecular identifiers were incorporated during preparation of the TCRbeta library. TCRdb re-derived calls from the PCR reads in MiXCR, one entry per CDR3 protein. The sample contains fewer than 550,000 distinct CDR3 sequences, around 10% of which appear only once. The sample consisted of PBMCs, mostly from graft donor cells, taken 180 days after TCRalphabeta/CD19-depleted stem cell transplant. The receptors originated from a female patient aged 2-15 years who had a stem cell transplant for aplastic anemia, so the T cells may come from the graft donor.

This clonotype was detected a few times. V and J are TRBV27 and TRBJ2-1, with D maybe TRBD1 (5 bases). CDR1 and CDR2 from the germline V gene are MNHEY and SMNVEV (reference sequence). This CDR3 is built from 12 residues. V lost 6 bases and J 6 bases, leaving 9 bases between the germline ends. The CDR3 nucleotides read TGTGCCAGCAGGGGGCCGGGCAATGAGCAGTTCTTC. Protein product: CASRGPGNEQFF.

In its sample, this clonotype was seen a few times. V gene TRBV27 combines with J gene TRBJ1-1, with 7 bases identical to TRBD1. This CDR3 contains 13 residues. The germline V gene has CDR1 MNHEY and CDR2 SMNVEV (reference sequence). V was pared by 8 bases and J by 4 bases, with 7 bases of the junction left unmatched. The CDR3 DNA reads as TGTGCCAGCGGAAGAGACAGGGCCACTGAAGCTTTCTTT. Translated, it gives CASGRDRATEAFF.

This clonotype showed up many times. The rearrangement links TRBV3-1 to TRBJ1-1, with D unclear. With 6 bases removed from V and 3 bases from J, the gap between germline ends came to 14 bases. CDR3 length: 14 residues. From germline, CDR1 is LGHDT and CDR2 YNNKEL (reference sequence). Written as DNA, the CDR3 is TGTGCCAGCAGACGGAAAACGAGGGACACTGAAGCTTTCTTT. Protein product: CASRRKTRDTEAFF.

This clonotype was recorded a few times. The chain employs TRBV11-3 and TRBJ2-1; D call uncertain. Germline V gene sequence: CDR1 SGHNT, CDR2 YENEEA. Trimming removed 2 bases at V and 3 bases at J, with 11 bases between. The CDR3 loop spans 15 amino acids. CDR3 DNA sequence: TGTGCCAGCAGCTTAACCCGAGGTGGCTACAATGAGCAGTTCTTC. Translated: CASSLTRGGYNEQFF.

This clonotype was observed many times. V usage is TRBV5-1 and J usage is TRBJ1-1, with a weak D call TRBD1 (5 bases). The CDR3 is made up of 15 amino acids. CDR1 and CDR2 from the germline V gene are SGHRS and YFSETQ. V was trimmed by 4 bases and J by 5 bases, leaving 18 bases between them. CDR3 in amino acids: CASSVEGDHVTEAFF. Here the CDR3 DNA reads TGCGCCAGCAGCGTCGAAGGGGACCATGTAACTGAAGCTTTCTTT.

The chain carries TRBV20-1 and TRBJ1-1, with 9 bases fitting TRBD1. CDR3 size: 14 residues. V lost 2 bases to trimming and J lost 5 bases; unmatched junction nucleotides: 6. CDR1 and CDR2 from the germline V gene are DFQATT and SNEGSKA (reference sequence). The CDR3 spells CSARLTGGGTEAFF. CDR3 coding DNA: TGCAGTGCTAGATTGACAGGGGGTGGGACTGAAGCTTTCTTT.

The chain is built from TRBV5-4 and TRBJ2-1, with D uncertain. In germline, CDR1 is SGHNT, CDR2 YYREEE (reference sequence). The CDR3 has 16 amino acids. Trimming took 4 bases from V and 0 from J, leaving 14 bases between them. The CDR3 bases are TGTGCCAGCAGCCCGGATTCGTGGAGCTCCTACAATGAGCAGTTCTTC. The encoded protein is CASSPDSWSSYNEQFF.

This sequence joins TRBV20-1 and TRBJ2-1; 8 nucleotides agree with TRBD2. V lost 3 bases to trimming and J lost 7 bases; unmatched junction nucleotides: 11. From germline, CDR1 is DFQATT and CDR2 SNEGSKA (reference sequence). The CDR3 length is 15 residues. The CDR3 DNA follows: TGCAGTGCTAGTATTGGCGGGAGGCAGGGGAATGAGCAGTTCTTC. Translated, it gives CSASIGGRQGNEQFF.

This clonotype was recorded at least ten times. Written as DNA, the CDR3 is TGTGCCAGCAGCTTCCCAGGGAACACTGAAGCTTTCTTT. Translated, it gives CASSFPGNTEAFF. This chain joins TRBV7-9 and TRBJ1-1; D not resolved. V lost 3 bases to trimming and J lost 1 base, with 6 bases between them. Per germline, CDR1 SEHNR and CDR2 FQNEAQ (reference sequence). The CDR3 is made up of 13 amino acids.

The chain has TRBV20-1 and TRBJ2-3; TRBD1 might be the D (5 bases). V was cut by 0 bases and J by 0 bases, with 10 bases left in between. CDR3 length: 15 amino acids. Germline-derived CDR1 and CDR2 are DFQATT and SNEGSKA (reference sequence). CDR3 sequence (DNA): TGCAGTGCTAGAGATCAAAGACAGAGCACAGATACGCAGTATTTT. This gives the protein CSARDQRQSTDTQYF.

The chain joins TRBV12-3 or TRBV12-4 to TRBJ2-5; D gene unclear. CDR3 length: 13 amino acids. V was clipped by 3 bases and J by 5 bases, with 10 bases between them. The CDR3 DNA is TGTGCCAGCAGTTTTCGGAGCCGGGAGACCCAGTACTTC. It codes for CASSFRSRETQYF.

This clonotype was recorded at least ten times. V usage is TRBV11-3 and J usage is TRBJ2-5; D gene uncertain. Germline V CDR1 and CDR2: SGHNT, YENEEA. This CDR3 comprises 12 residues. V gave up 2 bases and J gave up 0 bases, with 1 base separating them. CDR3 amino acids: CASSLNQETQYF. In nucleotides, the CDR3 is TGTGCCAGCAGCTTAAACCAAGAGACCCAGTACTTC.

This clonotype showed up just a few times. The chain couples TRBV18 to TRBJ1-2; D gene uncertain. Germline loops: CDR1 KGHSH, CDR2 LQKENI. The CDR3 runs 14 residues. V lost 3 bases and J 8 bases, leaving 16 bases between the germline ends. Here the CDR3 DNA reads TGTGCCAGCTCACCCCTGACACTCTGGAGAGGCTACACCTTC. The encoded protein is CASSPLTLWRGYTF.

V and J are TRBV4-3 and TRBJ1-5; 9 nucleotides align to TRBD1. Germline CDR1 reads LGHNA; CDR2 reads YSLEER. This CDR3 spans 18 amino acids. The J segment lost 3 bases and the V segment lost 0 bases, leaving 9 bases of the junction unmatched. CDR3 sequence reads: CASSQDRAGTGPNQPQHF. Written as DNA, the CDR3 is TGCGCCAGCAGCCAAGATAGGGCCGGGACAGGGCCCAATCAGCCCCAGCATTTT.

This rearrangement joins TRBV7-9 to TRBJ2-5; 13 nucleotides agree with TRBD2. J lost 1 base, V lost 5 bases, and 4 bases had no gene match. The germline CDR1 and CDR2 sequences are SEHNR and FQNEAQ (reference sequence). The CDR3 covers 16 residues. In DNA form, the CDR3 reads TGTGCCAGCAGCCCCAGGACTAGCGGGGGCCAAGAGACCCAGTACTTC. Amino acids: CASSPRTSGGQETQYF. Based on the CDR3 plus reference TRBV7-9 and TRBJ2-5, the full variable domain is DTGVSQNPRHKITKRGQNVTFRCDPISEHNRLYWYRQTLGQGPEFLTYFQNEAQLEKSRLLSDRFSAERPKGSFSTLEIQRTEQGDSAMYLCASSPRTSGGQETQYFGPGTRLLVL.

CDR3 sequence: CSAREGWGGREKRETQYF. The CDR3 region has the DNA TGCAGTGCTAGAGAGGGGTGGGGCGGGAGAGAGAAAAGAGAGACCCAGTACTTC. The chain links TRBV20-1 to TRBJ2-5, with 7 positions matching TRBD2. J gave up 4 bases and V 0 bases, and 17 bases lay outside the gene matches. The CDR3 extends over 18 amino acids. In germline, CDR1 is DFQATT, CDR2 SNEGSKA (reference sequence).

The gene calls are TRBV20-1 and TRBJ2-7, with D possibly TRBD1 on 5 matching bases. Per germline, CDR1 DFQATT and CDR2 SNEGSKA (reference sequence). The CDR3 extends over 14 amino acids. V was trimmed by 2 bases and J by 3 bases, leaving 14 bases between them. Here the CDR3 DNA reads TGCAGTGCTAGATCGGTACGCAGGGACTACGAGCAGTACTTC. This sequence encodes CSARSVRRDYEQYF.

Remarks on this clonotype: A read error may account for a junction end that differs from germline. The CDR3 nucleotides are TGTGCCATCAGTTTAGCGCGTGGGGGGACAGGAACGGGGAACACTGAAGCTTTCTTT. Protein sequence: CAISLARGGTGTGNTEAFF. This chain links TRBV12-3 or TRBV12-4 with TRBJ1-1; 8 positions agree with TRBD1. This CDR3 has 19 amino acids.